The source of this TCR beta chain is a study of T cells in tuberculosis. Background on the study: T cells were selected with CD1B tetramers loaded with glucose monomycolate. Study conclusions and caveats: Active tuberculosis patients had shorter CDR3-alpha; the beta difference was nonsignificant.

As concerns this clone: The antigen is unknown.

TCRdb keeps only in-frame clones here, not all; method: immunoSEQ multiplex PCR. The table has tens of thousands of clones, roughly 92% seen once. Adolescents were screened for latent TB by skin test and IGRA. The length of the CDR3 is 11 residues. Germline loops: CDR1 DFQATT, CDR2 SNEGSKA (reference sequence). The V end lost 6 bases, the J end lost 7 bases, and 12 bases lay between the germline ends. Sample: PBMCs. The V and J genes are TRBV20-1 and TRBJ1-1; unclear D gene. This TCR was recovered from a donor between 10 and 29 years old with latent tuberculosis or without tuberculosis infection. Some clones in this sample may be carry-over from other donors' samples. The CDR3 is CSAPRALEAFF. The CDR3 coding sequence is TGCAGTGCCCCAAGAGCCCTTGAAGCTTTCTTT.